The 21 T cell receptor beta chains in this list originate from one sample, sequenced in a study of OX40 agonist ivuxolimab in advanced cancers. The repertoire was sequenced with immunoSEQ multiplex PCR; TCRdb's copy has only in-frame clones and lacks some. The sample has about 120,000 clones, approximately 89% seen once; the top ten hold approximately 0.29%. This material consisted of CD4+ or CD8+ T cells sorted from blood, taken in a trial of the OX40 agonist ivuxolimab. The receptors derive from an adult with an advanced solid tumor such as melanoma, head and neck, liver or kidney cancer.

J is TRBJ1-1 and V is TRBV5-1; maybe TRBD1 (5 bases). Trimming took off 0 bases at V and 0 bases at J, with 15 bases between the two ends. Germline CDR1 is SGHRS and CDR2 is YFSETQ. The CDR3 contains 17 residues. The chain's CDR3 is CASSLAEGLMLNTEAFF. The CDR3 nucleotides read TGCGCCAGCAGCTTGGCCGAGGGACTTATGTTGAACACTGAAGCTTTCTTT.

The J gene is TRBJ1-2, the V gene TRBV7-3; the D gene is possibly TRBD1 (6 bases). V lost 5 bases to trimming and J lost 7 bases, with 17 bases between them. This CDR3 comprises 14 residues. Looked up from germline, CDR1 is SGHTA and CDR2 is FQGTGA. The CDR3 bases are TGTGCCAGCAGCCCAACGGGGGCGGAAGGTGGCTACACCTTC. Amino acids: CASSPTGAEGGYTF.

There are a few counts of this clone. The CDR3 DNA reads as TGCGCCAGCAGTGAGGTCAGGTTAAACACTGAAGCTTTCTTT. As protein: CASSEVRLNTEAFF. The V call is TRBV10-1, the J call TRBJ1-1, with unresolved D. From germline, CDR1 is WNHNN and CDR2 SYGVQD (reference sequence). V lost 2 bases to trimming and J lost 2 bases, with 9 bases between them. There are 14 residues in the CDR3.

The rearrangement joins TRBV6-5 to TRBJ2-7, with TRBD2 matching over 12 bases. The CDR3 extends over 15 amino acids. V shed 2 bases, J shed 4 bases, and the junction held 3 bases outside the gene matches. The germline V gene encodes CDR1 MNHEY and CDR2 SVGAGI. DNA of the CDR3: TGTGCCAGCAGTTACGGACTAGCGGGACTTTACGAGCAGTACTTC. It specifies CASSYGLAGLYEQYF.

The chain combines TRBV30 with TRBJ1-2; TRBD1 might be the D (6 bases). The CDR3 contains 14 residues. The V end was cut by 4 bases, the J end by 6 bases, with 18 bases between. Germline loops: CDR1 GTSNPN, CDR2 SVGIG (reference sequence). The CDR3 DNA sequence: TGTGCCTGGAAAAGCCGGGACATAGGACATGGCTACACCTTC. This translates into CAWKSRDIGHGYTF.

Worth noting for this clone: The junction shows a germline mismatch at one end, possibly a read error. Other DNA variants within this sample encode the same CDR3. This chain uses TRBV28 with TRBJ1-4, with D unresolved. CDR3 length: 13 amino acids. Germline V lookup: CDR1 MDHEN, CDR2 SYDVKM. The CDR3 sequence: CASSLPHSEKLFF. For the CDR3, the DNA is TGTGCCAGCAGCCTTCCCCATTCGGAAAAATTGTTTTTT.

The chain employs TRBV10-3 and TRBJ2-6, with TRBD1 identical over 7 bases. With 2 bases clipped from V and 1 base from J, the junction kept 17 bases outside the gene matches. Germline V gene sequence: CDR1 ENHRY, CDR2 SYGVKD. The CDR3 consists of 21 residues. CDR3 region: CAISELSVIDNRGSGANVLTF. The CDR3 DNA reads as TGTGCCATCAGTGAGCTTTCAGTGATTGACAACAGGGGATCTGGGGCCAACGTCCTGACTTTC.

The chain's CDR3 is CASSEGTPIYEQYF. The CDR3 bases are TGTGCCAGCAGTGAAGGTACCCCCATTTACGAGCAGTACTTC. This chain uses TRBV2 with TRBJ2-7; D is uncertain. The CDR3 consists of 14 residues. Trimming pared 1 base from V and 4 bases from J, leaving 11 bases between. CDR1 and CDR2 (germline): SNHLY, FYNNEI.

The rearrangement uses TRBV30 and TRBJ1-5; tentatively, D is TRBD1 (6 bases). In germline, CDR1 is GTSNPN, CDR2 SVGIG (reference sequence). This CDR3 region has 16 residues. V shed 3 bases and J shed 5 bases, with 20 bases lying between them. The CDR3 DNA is TGTGCCTGGAGGACTGGCGCCCAGGGGTTTGATCAGCCCCAGCATTTT. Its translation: CAWRTGAQGFDQPQHF.

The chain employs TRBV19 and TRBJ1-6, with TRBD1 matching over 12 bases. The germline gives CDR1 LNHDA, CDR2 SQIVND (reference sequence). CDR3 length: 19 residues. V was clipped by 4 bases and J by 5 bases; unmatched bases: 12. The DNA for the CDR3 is TGTGCCAGTAGTAACCGGGACAGGGGGCAACAAACCAATAATTCACCCCTCCACTTT. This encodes CASSNRDRGQQTNNSPLHF.

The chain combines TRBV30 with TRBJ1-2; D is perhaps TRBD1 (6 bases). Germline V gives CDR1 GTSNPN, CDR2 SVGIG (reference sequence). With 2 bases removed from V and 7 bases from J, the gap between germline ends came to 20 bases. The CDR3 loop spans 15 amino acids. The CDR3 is CAWSTPGAIIRGYTF. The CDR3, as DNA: TGTGCCTGGAGTACCCCGGGGGCGATAATACGTGGCTACACCTTC.

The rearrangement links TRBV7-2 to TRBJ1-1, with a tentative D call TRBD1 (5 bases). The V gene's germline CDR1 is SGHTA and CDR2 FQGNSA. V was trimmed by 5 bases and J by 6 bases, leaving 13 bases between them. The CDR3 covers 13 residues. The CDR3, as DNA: TGTGCCAGCAGCCCGGGAAGGGGTCCTGAAGCTTTCTTT. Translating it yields CASSPGRGPEAFF.

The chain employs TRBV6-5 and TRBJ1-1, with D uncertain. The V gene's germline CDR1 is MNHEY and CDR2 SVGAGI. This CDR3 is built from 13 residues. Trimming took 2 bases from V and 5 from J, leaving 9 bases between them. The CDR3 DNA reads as TGTGCCAGCAGTTACGGCAGGTTGACTGAAGCTTTCTTT. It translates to CASSYGRLTEAFF.

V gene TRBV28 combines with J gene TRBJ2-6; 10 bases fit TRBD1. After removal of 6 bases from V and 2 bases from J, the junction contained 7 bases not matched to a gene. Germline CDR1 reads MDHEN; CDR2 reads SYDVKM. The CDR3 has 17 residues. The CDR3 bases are TGTGCCAGCAGCACCCGGACAGGGGGGCCTGGGGCCAACGTCCTGACTTTC. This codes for CASSTRTGGPGANVLTF. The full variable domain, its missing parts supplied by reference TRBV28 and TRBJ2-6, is DVKVTQSSRYLVKRTGEKVFLECVQDMDHENMFWYRQDPGLGLRLIYFSYDVKMKEKGDIPEGYSVSREKKERFSLILESASTNQTSMYLCASSTRTGGPGANVLTFGAGSRLTVL.

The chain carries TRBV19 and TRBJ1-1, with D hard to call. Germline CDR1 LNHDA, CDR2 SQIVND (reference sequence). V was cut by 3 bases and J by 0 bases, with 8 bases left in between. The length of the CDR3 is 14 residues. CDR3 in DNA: TGTGCCAGTAGTATCGGAGTAGTGAACACTGAAGCTTTCTTT. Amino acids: CASSIGVVNTEAFF.

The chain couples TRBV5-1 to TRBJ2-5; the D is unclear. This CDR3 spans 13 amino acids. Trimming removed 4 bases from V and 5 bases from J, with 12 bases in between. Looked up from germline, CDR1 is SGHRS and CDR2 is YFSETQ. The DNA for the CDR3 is TGCGCCAGCAGCCGTCGGATGGGGGAGACCCAGTACTTC. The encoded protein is CASSRRMGETQYF.

CDR3: CASSQEVTGDERHDTQYF. CDR3 DNA: TGCGCCAGCAGCCAAGAGGTCACAGGGGACGAAAGACACGATACGCAGTATTTT. The V and J genes are TRBV4-3 and TRBJ2-3; 7 bases agree with TRBD1. The length of the CDR3 is 18 residues. After removal of 0 bases from V and 6 bases from J, the junction contained 15 bases not matched to a gene. CDR1 and CDR2 (germline): LGHNA, YSLEER.

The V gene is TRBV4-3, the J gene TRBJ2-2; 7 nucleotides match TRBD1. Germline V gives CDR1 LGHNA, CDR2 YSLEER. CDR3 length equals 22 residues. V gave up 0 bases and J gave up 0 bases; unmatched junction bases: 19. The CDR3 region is CASSQDWGQLYGDPANTGELFF. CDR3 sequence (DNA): TGCGCCAGCAGCCAAGATTGGGGACAGCTGTACGGGGACCCGGCGAACACCGGGGAGCTGTTTTTT.

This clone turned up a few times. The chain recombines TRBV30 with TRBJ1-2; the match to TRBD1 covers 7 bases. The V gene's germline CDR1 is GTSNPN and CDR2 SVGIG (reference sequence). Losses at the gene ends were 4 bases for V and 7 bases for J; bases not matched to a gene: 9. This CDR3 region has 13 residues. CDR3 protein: CAWTHRQGGGYTF. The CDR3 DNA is TGTGCCTGGACCCATAGACAGGGCGGTGGCTACACCTTC.

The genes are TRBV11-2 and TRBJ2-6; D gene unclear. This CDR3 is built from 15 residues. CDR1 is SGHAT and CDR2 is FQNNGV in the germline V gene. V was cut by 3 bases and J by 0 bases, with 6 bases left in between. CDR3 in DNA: TGTGCCAGCAGCTTCCAGGACTCTGGGGCCAACGTCCTGACTTTC. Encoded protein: CASSFQDSGANVLTF.

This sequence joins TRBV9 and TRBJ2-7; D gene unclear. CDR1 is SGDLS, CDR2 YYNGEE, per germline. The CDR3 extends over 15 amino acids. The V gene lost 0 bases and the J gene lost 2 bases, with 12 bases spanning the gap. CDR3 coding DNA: TGTGCCAGCAGCGTAGATGCCCGGGCAGCCTACGAGCAGTACTTC. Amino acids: CASSVDARAAYEQYF.